Listed below are T cell receptor beta chains from one sample, sequenced in a study of memory CD4+ T cells and cytomegalovirus serostatus. The repertoire was sequenced with immunoSEQ multiplex PCR; TCRdb's copy has only in-frame clones and lacks some. The table shows tens of thousands of clones, with roughly three quarters occurring only once. What was sequenced was memory CD4+ T cells from blood. The source of these receptors is an adult in good health and CMV-seronegative. CDR3s leave out the opening cysteine and the closing phenylalanine or tryptophan.

TRBV15	TRBJ2-7	ATSMRVPGQAFYEQY
TRBV18	TRBJ1-4	ASSPMDRATTNEKLF
TRBV19	TRBJ1-2	ASGDIGGYT
TRBV7-3	TRBJ2-1	ASSLNPTGRYNEQF
TRBV28	TRBJ2-7	ASSFIPAGRTYEQY
TRBV28	TRBJ2-7	ASSLGGRIYEQY
TRBV11-2	TRBJ1-1	ASSARQGVRLNTEAF
TRBV7-2	TRBJ2-7	ASSLDGSGLYEQY
TRBV6-5	TRBJ1-6	ASKEVLPNSPLH
TRBV5-1	TRBJ2-3	ASSLDQQGTDTQY
TRBV6-5	TRBJ1-1	ASSESGDTEAF
TRBV10-3	TRBJ2-2	AIRGAGANTGELF
TRBV5-4	TRBJ2-5	ASSPPTGQETQY
TRBV9	TRBJ2-2	ASSVSPGSNTGELF